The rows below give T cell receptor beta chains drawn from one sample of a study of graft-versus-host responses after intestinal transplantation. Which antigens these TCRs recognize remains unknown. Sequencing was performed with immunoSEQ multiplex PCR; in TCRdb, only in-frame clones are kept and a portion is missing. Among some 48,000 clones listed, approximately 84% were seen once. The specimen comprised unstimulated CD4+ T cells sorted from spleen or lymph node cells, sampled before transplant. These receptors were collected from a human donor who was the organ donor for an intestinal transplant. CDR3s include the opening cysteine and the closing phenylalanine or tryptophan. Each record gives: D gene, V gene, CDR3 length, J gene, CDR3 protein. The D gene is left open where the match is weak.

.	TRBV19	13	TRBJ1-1	CASRDTVNTEAFF
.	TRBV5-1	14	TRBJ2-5	CASSLGQGRETQYF
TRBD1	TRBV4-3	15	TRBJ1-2	CASSQVDRASYGYTF
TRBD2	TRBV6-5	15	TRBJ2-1	CASSSTSGYGNEQFF
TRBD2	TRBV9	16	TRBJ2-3	CASSSRLAGLTDTQYF
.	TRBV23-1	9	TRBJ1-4	CASFKKLFF
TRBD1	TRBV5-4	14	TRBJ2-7	CASSLGQGAYEQYF
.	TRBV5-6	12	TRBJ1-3	CASREGGNTIYF
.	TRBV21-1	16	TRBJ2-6	CASSIDSSSGANVLTF
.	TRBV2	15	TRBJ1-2	CASSERGLLGYGYTF
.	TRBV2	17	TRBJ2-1	CASRETMVQSSYNEQFF
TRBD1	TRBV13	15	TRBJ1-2	CASSPTGQGSYGYTF
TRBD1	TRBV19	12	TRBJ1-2	CASSIAGGGYTF
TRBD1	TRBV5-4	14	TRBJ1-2	CASSLGGTDYGYTF
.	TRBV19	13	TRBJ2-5	CASSIPGRETQYF
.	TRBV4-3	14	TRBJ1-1	CASSQDRGGTEAFF
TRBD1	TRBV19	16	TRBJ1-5	CASSIDALDRAQPQHF
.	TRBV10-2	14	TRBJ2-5	CASKRDTSRETQYF
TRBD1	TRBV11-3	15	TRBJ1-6	CASSLLTGATSPLHF
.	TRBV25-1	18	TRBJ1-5	CASSTHRVNIVSNQPQHF
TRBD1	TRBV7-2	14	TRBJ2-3	CASSLRQGTDTQYF
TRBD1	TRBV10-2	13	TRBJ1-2	CASTQGANYGYTF
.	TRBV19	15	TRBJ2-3	CASSLSGVGEDTQYF
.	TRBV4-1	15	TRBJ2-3	CASSQGQVGTDTQYF
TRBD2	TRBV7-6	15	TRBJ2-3	CASSSAGGFTDTQYF
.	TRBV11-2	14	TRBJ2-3	CASSLAPNTDTQYF
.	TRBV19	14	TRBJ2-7	CASKRVYQSYEQYF
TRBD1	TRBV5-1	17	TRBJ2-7	CASSSTLTGTGEYEQYF
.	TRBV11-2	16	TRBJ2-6	CASSLVWLAGANVLTF
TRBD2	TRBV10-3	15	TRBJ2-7	CAIGRTSGSLGEQYF
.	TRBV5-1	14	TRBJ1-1	CASSLGQRNTEAFF
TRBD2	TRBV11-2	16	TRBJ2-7	CASSLRVRAGAYEQYF
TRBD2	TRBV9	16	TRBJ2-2	CASSVVLAGNTGELFF
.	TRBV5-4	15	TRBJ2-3	CASSLETPLTDTQYF
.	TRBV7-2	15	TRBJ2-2	CASSWETTNTGELFF
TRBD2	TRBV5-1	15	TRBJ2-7	CASSWGLAGGNEQYF
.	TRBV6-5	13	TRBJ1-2	CASSFSLDRSYTF
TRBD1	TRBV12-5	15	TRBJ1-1	CASGPSGGRNTEAFF
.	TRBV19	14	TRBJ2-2	CASSRLGASGELFF
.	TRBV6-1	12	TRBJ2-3	CASSERADTQYF
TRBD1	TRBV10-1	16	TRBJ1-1	CASSERRTGPNTEAFF
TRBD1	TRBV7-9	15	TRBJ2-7	CASSYPGQGSYEQYF
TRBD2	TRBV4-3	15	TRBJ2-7	CASSQDLKRGREQYF
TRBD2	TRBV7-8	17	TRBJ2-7	CASSLGTTSGRAYEQYF
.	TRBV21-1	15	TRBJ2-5	CASSKALSRRKTQYF
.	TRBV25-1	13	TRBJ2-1	CASSEYQDNEQFF
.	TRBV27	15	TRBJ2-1	CASSFVGRNEYEQFF
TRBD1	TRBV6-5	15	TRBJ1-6	CASSRGDRYNSPLHF
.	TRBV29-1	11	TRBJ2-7	CSARLGGEQYF
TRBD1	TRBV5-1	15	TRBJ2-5	CASSLGDRRQETQYF
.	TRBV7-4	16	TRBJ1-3	CASSLIAVTIRNTIYF
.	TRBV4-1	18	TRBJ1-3	CASSYGGRSPYSGNTIYF
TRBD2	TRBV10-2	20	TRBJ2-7	CASSAQGRDSSSGRGYEQYF